Given below is one T cell receptor (beta chain) in context. Sequencing was performed with immunoSEQ multiplex PCR; in TCRdb, only in-frame clones are kept and a portion is missing. The sample lists about 43,000 clones; approximately 80% were seen once. With V trimmed by 6 bases and J by 8 bases, 12 bases remained unmatched. The CDR3 has 16 residues. CDR1 is SNHLY and CDR2 is FYNNEI in the germline V gene. Documented time point: pretreatment peripheral blood. The data originate from a study of PD-L1 blockade in urothelial cancer. About the research overall: The study started patients on atezolizumab around 2014, giving 1,200 mg intravenously every 3 weeks.

The source is a man in his fifties or sixties with urothelial cancer. Sequences were derived from PBMCs, sampled around atezolizumab (anti-PD-L1) treatment. This sequence joins TRBV2 and TRBJ1-4, with TRBD1 identical over 10 bases. The CDR3 protein is CASSLPPPGQGEKLFF. The CDR3 nucleotides are TGTGCCAGCAGCCTACCCCCCCCGGGACAGGGGGAAAAACTGTTTTTT.